Below, 13 T cell receptor beta chains from the same sample are listed, as sequenced in a study of blood T cells in healthy people across ages. Next came a second PCR, run for 7 to 11 cycles, which used a sample-barcoded 5' primer along with a J-beta primer mix. TCRdb processed the 5' RACE reads anew with MiXCR; each CDR3 protein has one entry. The table has 650,000 to 1,000,000 distinct CDR3 sequences, under 40% seen once; the top ten hold about an eighth. Material for sequencing was blood. All receptors derive from a man aged 18 to 35 in good health.

Concerning this clonotype: A read error is possible here, since a much larger clone lies one base away. The chain carries TRBV20-1 and TRBJ1-2; TRBD1 matches at 7 bases. Looked up from germline, CDR1 is DFQATT and CDR2 is SNEGSKA (reference sequence). The CDR3 has 14 amino acids. CDR3 in DNA: TGCAGTGCTAGAGACCGACAGGGAAGCTATGGCTGCACCTTC. Its translation: CSARDRQGSYGCTF.

This clonotype was detected a few times. The chain combines TRBV5-1 with TRBJ1-6; D is perhaps TRBD1 (6 bases). The CDR3 totals 15 residues. V was trimmed by 3 bases and J by 8 bases, leaving 15 bases between them. Per the germline V gene, CDR1 is SGHRS and CDR2 is YFSETQ. The CDR3 loop is CASSSTAGDDSPLHF. The CDR3 coding sequence is TGCGCCAGCAGCTCTACGGCAGGGGATGATTCACCCCTCCACTTT.

J is TRBJ2-2 and V is TRBV2, with TRBD1 matching 10 bases. V shed 1 base, J shed 4 bases, and the junction held 6 bases outside the gene matches. Germline V gene sequence: CDR1 SNHLY, CDR2 FYNNEI. This CDR3 has 17 residues. As DNA, the CDR3 is TGTGCCAGCAGTGAAGAACCGGGACAGGGGTTCACCGGGGAGCTGTTTTTT. It encodes CASSEEPGQGFTGELFF. The full variable domain, rest sourced from reference TRBV2 and TRBJ2-2, is EPEVTQTPSHQVTQMGQEVILRCVPISNHLYFYWYRQILGQKVEFLVSFYNNEISEKSEIFDDQFSVERPDGSNFTLKIRSTKLEDSAMYFCASSEEPGQGFTGELFFGEGSRLTVL.

The chain joins TRBV4-3 to TRBJ1-1, with TRBD1 matching 10 bases. CDR1 is LGHNA and CDR2 is YSLEER in the germline V gene. CDR3 size: 14 residues. After removal of 3 bases from V and 10 bases from J, the junction contained 8 bases not matched to a gene. This CDR3 is CASSHPGQGHGAFF. The CDR3 bases are TGCGCCAGCAGCCATCCGGGACAGGGGCATGGAGCTTTCTTT.

The chain recombines TRBV9 with TRBJ2-4, with 11 bases identical to TRBD1. There are 13 residues in the CDR3. Germline V lookup: CDR1 SGDLS, CDR2 YYNGEE. V lost 6 bases, J lost 10 bases, and 6 bases stayed unmatched. This chain's CDR3 is CASTGGQGDIQYF. CDR3 in DNA: TGTGCCAGCACCGGGGGACAGGGGGATATTCAGTACTTC.

This chain links TRBV7-2 with TRBJ2-2; the D is unclear. Germline V gives CDR1 SGHTA, CDR2 FQGNSA. Trimming removed 3 bases at V and 4 bases at J, with 9 bases between. CDR3 length equals 14 residues. CDR3 sequence reads: CASSLTWATGELFF. CDR3 DNA sequence: TGTGCCAGCAGCTTGACCTGGGCCACCGGGGAGCTGTTTTTT.

The chain recombines TRBV20-1 with TRBJ2-1; 9 positions match TRBD2. This CDR3 has 16 residues. The germline CDR1 and CDR2 sequences are DFQATT and SNEGSKA (reference sequence). The trim removed 6 bases at V and 13 bases at J, leaving 22 bases unmatched. CDR3: CSAQPPLAGLGETQFF. The CDR3 DNA is TGCAGTGCCCAACCCCCCCTAGCGGGGTTGGGAGAGACCCAGTTCTTC.

This clonotype was seen a few times. For the CDR3, the DNA is TGTGCCAGCAGTTACCCAATACAGGGGGCTGGCACTGAAGCTTTCTTT. It encodes CASSYPIQGAGTEAFF. This sequence joins TRBV6-2 or TRBV6-3 and TRBJ1-1; 9 nucleotides line up with TRBD1. Germline V gene lookup returns CDR1 MNHEY and CDR2 SVGEGT. The CDR3 contains 16 residues. After removal of 2 bases from V and 4 bases from J, the junction contained 8 bases not matched to a gene.

The chain employs TRBV20-1 and TRBJ1-2; 8 positions match TRBD1. The CDR3 runs to 13 residues. V dropped 7 bases and J dropped 0; count of bases not matched to a gene: 4. Germline V lookup: CDR1 DFQATT, CDR2 SNEGSKA (reference sequence). This CDR3 reads CSGETGANYGYTF. In DNA, the CDR3 is TGCAGTGGCGAGACAGGGGCTAACTATGGCTACACCTTC.

This clonotype was observed many times. J is TRBJ2-3 and V is TRBV12-3 or TRBV12-4; D ambiguous. The length of the CDR3 is 13 residues. The V gene lost 6 bases and the J gene lost 1 base, with 8 bases spanning the gap. DNA of the CDR3: TGTGCCAGCAGCCCTAGTGGCACAGATACGCAGTATTTT. It encodes CASSPSGTDTQYF.

This clonotype appeared many times. CDR3 in amino acids: CASSQGVEYEQYF. The CDR3 DNA follows: TGTGCCAGCAGCCAAGGGGTCGAGTACGAGCAGTACTTC. The chain is built from TRBV16 and TRBJ2-7; no clear D gene. Germline CDR1 KGHSY, CDR2 FQNENV. Trimming removed 2 bases at V and 4 bases at J, with 9 bases between. The CDR3 is made up of 13 amino acids.

Only a few counts were recorded for this clonotype. The chain recombines TRBV3-1 with TRBJ2-7; D gene uncertain. Trimming shortened V by 4 bases and J by 9 bases, and 16 bases separated the two germline ends. Germline V gene sequence: CDR1 LGHDT, CDR2 YNNKEL (reference sequence). The CDR3 is 13 amino acids. The CDR3 loop reads CASSPPSGESQYF. The CDR3 bases are TGTGCCAGCAGCCCACCCTCGGGTGAATCGCAGTACTTC.

The V gene is TRBV7-2, the J gene TRBJ2-1; D is perhaps TRBD1 (6 bases). This CDR3 contains 16 residues. V was clipped by 4 bases and J by 8 bases, with 21 bases between them. Germline lookup yields CDR1 SGHTA and CDR2 FQGNSA. The CDR3: CASSYPRDRSWDEQFF. CDR3 nucleotides: TGTGCCAGCAGCTACCCTAGAGACAGGTCTTGGGATGAGCAGTTCTTC.